This TCR beta chain was retrieved from a study of OX40 agonist ivuxolimab in advanced cancers. The CDR3 has 12 amino acids. Germline-derived CDR1 and CDR2 are SGHNT and YYREEE (reference sequence). Trimming took off 3 bases at V and 9 bases at J, with 12 bases between the two ends. The method was immunoSEQ multiplex PCR; TCRdb's version includes in-frame clones alone and lacks a portion of them. This sample has fewer than 90,000 clones, with about 90% found just once. The input for sequencing was CD4+ or CD8+ T cells sorted from blood, taken in a trial of the OX40 agonist ivuxolimab. J is TRBJ2-5 and V is TRBV5-4; tentatively, D is TRBD2 (6 bases). This TCR was recovered from an adult with an advanced solid tumor such as melanoma, head and neck, liver or kidney cancer. CDR3 sequence reads: CASSSGVGAQYF. Here the CDR3 DNA reads TGTGCCAGCAGCTCGGGGGTTGGGGCCCAGTACTTC.